Described below is a single T cell receptor (beta chain) sequence and its context. As processed by the authors: Quantification of nucleated cells was approximated via reference gene primer amplification. Sequencing was performed with immunoSEQ multiplex PCR; in TCRdb, only in-frame clones are kept and a portion is missing. That table is the source of V, J and clone size, and D and trimming were worked out from the DNA. This table has around 78,000 clones, over 75% appearing once. The V and J ends lost 4 bases and 5 bases, in that order; junction bases with no gene match: 7. The CDR3 is made up of 14 amino acids. Germline V gives CDR1 SGHRS, CDR2 YFSETQ. The sample originates from a study of blood T cell repertoires in COVID-19. Study information: The cDNA or gDNA used as material had been derived from T cells, B-cell-depleted T cells, or PBMCs.

Specimen: peripheral blood. This chain connects TRBV5-1 to TRBJ2-7; 9 positions agree with TRBD1. This receptor was obtained from a human donor in a cohort sampled during active COVID-19. The CDR3 region is CASSRGQGPNEQYF. As DNA, the CDR3 is TGCGCCAGCAGCCGGGGACAGGGTCCTAACGAGCAGTACTTC.